This T cell receptor (beta chain) was obtained from a study of early T cells in non-severe SARS-CoV-2 infection. Germline loops: CDR1 SEHNR, CDR2 FQNEAQ (reference sequence). Between the trimmed V and J ends, which lost 2 bases and 6 bases, there was a span of 13 bases. This CDR3 is 14 amino acids long. The study, taken as a whole, reports: Clonotype matching in VDJdb favored anti-spike CD8 responses and did not capture private and CD4 specificities.

Concerning this clonotype: Its antigen is unknown.

Unique molecular identifiers were affixed to single, distinct cDNA molecules. TCRdb reprocessed the 5' RACE reads via MiXCR and lists one record per CDR3 protein. The sample has some 22,000 distinct CDR3 sequences, 5% seen once. The chain is built from TRBV7-9 and TRBJ1-1; D is unclear. This TCR derives from an adult who was a healthcare worker with PCR-confirmed SARS-CoV-2 infection or an uninfected control (not recorded which). Sequences were obtained from whole blood. The CDR3 protein is CASSLSREEPEAFF. The CDR3 nucleotides are TGTGCCAGCAGCTTATCTAGGGAAGAGCCTGAAGCTTTCTTT.